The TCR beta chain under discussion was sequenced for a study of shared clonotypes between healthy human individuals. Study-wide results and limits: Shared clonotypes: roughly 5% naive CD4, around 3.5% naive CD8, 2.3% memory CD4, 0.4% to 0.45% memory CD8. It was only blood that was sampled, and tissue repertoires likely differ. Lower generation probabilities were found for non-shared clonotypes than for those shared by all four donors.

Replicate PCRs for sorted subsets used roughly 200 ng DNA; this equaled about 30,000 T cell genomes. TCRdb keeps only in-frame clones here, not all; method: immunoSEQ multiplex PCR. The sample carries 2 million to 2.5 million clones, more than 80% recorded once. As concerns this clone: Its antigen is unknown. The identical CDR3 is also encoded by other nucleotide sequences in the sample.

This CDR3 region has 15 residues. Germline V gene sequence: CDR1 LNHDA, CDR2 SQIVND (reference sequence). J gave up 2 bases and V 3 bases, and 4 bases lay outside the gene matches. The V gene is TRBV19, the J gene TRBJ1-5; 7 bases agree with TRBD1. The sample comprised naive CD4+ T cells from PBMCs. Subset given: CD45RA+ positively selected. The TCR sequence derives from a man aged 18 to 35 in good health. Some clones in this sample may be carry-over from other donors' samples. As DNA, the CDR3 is TGTGCCAGTAGTATTGAGGGGGCCGGCAATCAGCCCCAGCATTTT. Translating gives CASSIEGAGNQPQHF.